The next 11 T cell receptor beta chains were all read from a single sample in a study of CD8+ T cells in alopecia areata. Treatment defined: oral pan-JAK inhibitor, 5-10 mg twice daily. RNA, once extracted, was reverse transcribed into cDNA for use as the sequencing template. Generated by immunoSEQ multiplex PCR, the TCRdb table keeps only in-frame clones and is missing some. The sample yields under 250,000 clones, approximately 67% seen once. The specimen was CD4+ T cells sorted from blood, collected at week 44, from a patient treated with tofacitinib. Source of these receptors: a human donor with alopecia areata.

The genes are TRBV2 and TRBJ2-7; TRBD2 might be the D (7 bases). The CDR3 is made up of 14 amino acids. CDR1 and CDR2 from the germline V gene are SNHLY and FYNNEI. The ends were cut back, 7 bases at V and 6 bases at J, with 19 bases in the middle. The CDR3 spells CASTTAPGGGEQYF. The CDR3, as DNA: TGTGCCAGCACTACCGCCCCGGGGGGCGGCGAGCAGTACTTC. Looking up the rest from reference TRBV2 and TRBJ2-7 gives the full variable domain: EPEVTQTPSHQVTQMGQEVILRCVPISNHLYFYWYRQILGQKVEFLVSFYNNEISEKSEIFDDQFSVERPDGSNFTLKIRSTKLEDSAMYFCASTTAPGGGEQYFGPGTRLTVT.

The chain links TRBV11-3 to TRBJ2-1; D ambiguous. Germline V gene lookup returns CDR1 SGHNT and CDR2 YENEEA. This CDR3 is 14 amino acids long. Trimming took 0 bases from V and 2 from J, leaving 5 bases between them. The CDR3 nucleotides read TGTGCCAGCAGCTTAGATCTGACCTACAATGAGCAGTTCTTC. This codes for CASSLDLTYNEQFF.

The chain recombines TRBV20-1 with TRBJ1-4; D remains ambiguous. In germline, CDR1 is DFQATT, CDR2 SNEGSKA (reference sequence). This CDR3 spans 11 amino acids. Deletions cut 5 bases from V and 5 bases from J, with 6 bases between. The DNA for the CDR3 is TGCAGTGCTCAGCCCAATGAAAAACTGTTTTTT. This sequence encodes CSAQPNEKLFF.

This clone turned up a few times. The CDR3 DNA is TGTGCCAGCAGTGTATCAGCGGAGAATTCACCCCTCCACTTT. Its translation: CASSVSAENSPLHF. This chain links TRBV6-4 with TRBJ1-6; D not resolved. Germline-derived CDR1 and CDR2 are MRHNA and SNTAGT. CDR3 size: 14 residues. V shed 4 bases and J shed 7 bases, with 11 bases lying between them.

This clone was seen once. V and J are TRBV7-9 and TRBJ1-4; no definite D call. The CDR3 is 11 residues long. The V and J ends lost 5 bases and 7 bases respectively, with 5 bases between them. Germline loops: CDR1 SEHNR, CDR2 FQNEAQ (reference sequence). Here the CDR3 DNA reads TGTGCCAGCAGCGAGGCTGAAAAACTGTTTTTT. Amino acid sequence: CASSEAEKLFF.

This CDR3 is CACLAGGPATGELFF. CDR3 coding DNA: TGTGCCTGTCTAGCGGGGGGGCCGGCAACCGGGGAGCTGTTTTTT. This chain joins TRBV30 and TRBJ2-2, with 12 positions matching TRBD2. Trimming took 6 bases from V and 5 from J; bases not matched to a gene: 7. The germline CDR1 and CDR2 sequences are GTSNPN and SVGIG (reference sequence). The CDR3 extends over 15 amino acids.

The V call is TRBV27, the J call TRBJ2-1, with 7 bases matching TRBD2. The ends lost 7 bases at V and 4 bases at J; junction bases unmatched: 10. Germline CDR1 reads MNHEY; CDR2 reads SMNVEV (reference sequence). The CDR3 has 15 residues. In nucleotides, the CDR3 is TGTGCCAGCACCGCAGGGACGGGGGGATACAATGAGCAGTTCTTC. Amino acids: CASTAGTGGYNEQFF.

This clone was recorded a few times. The chain has TRBV5-1 and TRBJ2-4; tentatively, D is TRBD1 (6 bases). The V end was cut by 1 base, the J end by 8 bases, with 10 bases between. Germline CDR1 reads SGHRS; CDR2 reads YFSETQ. CDR3 length equals 13 residues. The CDR3 reads CASSLRTADIQYF. CDR3 nucleotide sequence: TGCGCCAGCAGCTTGAGGACAGCGGACATTCAGTACTTC.

This clone was seen more than once but under ten times. V gene TRBV29-1 combines with J gene TRBJ1-2; D remains ambiguous. This CDR3 spans 12 amino acids. Trimming shortened V by 0 bases and J by 5 bases, and 7 bases separated the two germline ends. Germline V lookup: CDR1 SQVTM, CDR2 ANQGSEA. This CDR3 reads CSVEDRRYGYTF. The DNA of the CDR3 is TGCAGCGTTGAAGATAGGAGGTATGGCTACACCTTC. Together with reference TRBV29-1 and TRBJ1-2, the CDR3 gives the full variable domain: SAVISQKPSRDICQRGTSLTIQCQVDSQVTMMFWYRQQPGQSLTLIATANQGSEATYESGFVIDKFPISRPNLTFSTLTVSNMSPEDSSIYLCSVEDRRYGYTFGSGTRLTVV.

V is TRBV6-5 and J is TRBJ1-6; 7 nucleotides match TRBD1. V dropped 4 bases and J dropped 11; count of bases not matched to a gene: 5. This CDR3 contains 13 residues. Germline CDR1 MNHEY, CDR2 SVGAGI. In DNA form, the CDR3 reads TGTGCCAGCAGTTCGACAGGGTATCCACCCCTCCACTTT. The encoded protein is CASSSTGYPPLHF.

J is TRBJ2-1 and V is TRBV30; a possible D gene is TRBD2 (5 bases). Trimming cost V 0 bases and J 6 bases, with 9 bases left between them. The CDR3 loop spans 13 amino acids. The germline CDR1 and CDR2 sequences are GTSNPN and SVGIG (reference sequence). Written as DNA, the CDR3 is TGTGCCTGGAGTGTACGAGGGTTCAATGAGCAGTTCTTC. Amino acid sequence: CAWSVRGFNEQFF.